This TCR beta chain was identified in a study of blood T cells in healthy people across ages. This clonotype has a handful of counts. Alongside a J-beta primer mix, a sample-barcoded 5' primer served in a second PCR lasting roughly 6 to 11 cycles. TCRdb itself ran the 5' RACE reads through MiXCR, one entry per CDR3 protein. Seen here are about 1.1 million distinct CDR3 sequences, more than 30% observed once, and the top ten hold around 13%. Investigators took approximately 10 milliliters of peripheral blood from every donor. This CDR3 has 14 amino acids. The chain couples TRBV12-3 or TRBV12-4 to TRBJ2-1, with 7 bases matching TRBD1. The J call may be incorrect, as the DNA end agrees better with TRBJ2-7. This receptor was taken from a young man in good health. The specimen sequenced was blood. CDR3 nucleotides: TGTGCCAGCAGAGACAGGGACACCTACAATGAGCAGTACTTC. It is translated as CASRDRDTYNEQYF.